The clone carrying this TCR beta chain is a singleton in its sample. Here immunoSEQ multiplex PCR was the method, and the copy in TCRdb shows in-frame clones only, minus some. Of roughly 68,000 clones listed, 90% to 95% are singletons. This sample stems from a study of shared T cell receptors in the human thymus. This CDR3 spans 16 amino acids. V lost 2 bases and J lost 8; bases outside the gene matches: 8. Per germline, CDR1 LGHNA and CDR2 YSLEER. The source of this sequence is a human donor. The chain employs TRBV4-3 and TRBJ1-4; TRBD1 agrees at 10 bases. Material: thymocytes. The CDR3 DNA reads as TGCGCCAGCAGCCAACTGGGGACAGGGGCGTACGAAAAACTGTTTTTT. This sequence encodes CASSQLGTGAYEKLFF.